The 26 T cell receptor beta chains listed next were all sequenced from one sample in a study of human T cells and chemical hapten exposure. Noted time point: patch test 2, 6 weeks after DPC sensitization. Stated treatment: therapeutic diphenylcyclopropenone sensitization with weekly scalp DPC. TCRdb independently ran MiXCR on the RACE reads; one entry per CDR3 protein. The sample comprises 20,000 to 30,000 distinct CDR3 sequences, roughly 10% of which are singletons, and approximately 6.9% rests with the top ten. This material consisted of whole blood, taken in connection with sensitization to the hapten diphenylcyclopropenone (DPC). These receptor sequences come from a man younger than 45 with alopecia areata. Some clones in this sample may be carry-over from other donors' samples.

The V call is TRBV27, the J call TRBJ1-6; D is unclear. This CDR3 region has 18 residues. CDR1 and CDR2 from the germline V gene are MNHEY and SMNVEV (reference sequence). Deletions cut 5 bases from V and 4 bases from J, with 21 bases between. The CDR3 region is CASSSSADSRSYNSPLHF. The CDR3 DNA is TGTGCCAGCAGTAGCTCGGCAGATTCCCGCAGTTATAATTCACCCCTCCACTTT.

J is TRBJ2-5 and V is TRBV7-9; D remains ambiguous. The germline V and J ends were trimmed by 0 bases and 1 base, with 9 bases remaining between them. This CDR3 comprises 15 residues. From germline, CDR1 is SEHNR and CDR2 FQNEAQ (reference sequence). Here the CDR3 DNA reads TGTGCCAGCAGCTTAGCCTATCTAGTCCAAGAGACCCAGTACTTC. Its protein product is CASSLAYLVQETQYF. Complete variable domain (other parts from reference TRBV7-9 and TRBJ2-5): DTGVSQNPRHKITKRGQNVTFRCDPISEHNRLYWYRQTLGQGPEFLTYFQNEAQLEKSRLLSDRFSAERPKGSFSTLEIQRTEQGDSAMYLCASSLAYLVQETQYFGPGTRLLVL.

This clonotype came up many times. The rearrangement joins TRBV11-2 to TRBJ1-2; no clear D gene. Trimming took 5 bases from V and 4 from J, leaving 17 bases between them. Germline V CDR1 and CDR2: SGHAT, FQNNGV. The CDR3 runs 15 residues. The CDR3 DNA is TGTGCCAGCAGCCGTTTATGGGGAGAAGGCTATGGCTACACCTTC. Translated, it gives CASSRLWGEGYGYTF.

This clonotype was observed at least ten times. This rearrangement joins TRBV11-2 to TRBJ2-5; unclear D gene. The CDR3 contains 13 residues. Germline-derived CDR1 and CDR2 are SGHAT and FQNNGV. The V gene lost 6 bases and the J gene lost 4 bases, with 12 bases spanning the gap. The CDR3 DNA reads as TGTGCCAGCAGTCCGCCGGAACGAGAGACCCAGTACTTC. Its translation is CASSPPERETQYF.

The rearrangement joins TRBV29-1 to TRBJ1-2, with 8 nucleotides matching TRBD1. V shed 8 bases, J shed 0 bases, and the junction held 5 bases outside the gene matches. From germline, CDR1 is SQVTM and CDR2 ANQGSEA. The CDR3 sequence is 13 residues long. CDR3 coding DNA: TGCAGCCTTGCACAGGGGGCTAACTATGGCTACACCTTC. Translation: CSLAQGANYGYTF.

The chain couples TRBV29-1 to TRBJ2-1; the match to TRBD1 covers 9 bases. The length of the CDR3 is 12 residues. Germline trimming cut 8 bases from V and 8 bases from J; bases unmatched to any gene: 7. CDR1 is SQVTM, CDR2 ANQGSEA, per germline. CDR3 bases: TGCAGCCTGGACAGGGGAGGCGATGAGCAGTTCTTC. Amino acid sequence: CSLDRGGDEQFF.

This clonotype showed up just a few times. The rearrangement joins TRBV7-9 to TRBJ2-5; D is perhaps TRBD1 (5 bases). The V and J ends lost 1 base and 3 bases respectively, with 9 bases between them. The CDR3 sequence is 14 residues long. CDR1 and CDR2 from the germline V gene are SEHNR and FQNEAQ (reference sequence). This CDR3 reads CASSLEGREETQYF. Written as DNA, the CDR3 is TGTGCCAGCAGCTTAGAAGGCAGGGAAGAGACCCAGTACTTC.

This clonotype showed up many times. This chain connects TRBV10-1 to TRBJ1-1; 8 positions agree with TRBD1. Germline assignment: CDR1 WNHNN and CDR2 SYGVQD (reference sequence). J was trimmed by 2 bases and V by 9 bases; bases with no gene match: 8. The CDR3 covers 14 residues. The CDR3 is CASSRDRGNTEAFF. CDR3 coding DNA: TGCGCCAGTTCCCGAGACAGGGGAAACACTGAAGCTTTCTTT.

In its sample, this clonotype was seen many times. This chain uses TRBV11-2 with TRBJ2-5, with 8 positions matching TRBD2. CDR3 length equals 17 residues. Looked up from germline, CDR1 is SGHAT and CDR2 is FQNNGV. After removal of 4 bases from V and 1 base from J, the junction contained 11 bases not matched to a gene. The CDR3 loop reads CASSSPRIAGIQETQYF. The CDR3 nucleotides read TGTGCCAGCAGCTCTCCGCGCATAGCGGGGATCCAAGAGACCCAGTACTTC. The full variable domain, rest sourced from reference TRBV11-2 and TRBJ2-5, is EAGVAQSPRYKIIEKRQSVAFWCNPISGHATLYWYQQILGQGPKLLIQFQNNGVVDDSQLPKDRFSAERLKGVDSTLKIQPAKLEDSAVYLCASSSPRIAGIQETQYFGPGTRLLVL.

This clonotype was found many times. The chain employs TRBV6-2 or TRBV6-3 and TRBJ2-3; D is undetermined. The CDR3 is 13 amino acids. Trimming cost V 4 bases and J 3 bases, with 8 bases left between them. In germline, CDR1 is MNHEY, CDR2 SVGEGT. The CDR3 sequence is CASSSPTTDTQYF. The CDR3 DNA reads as TGTGCCAGCAGTTCCCCGACTACAGATACGCAGTATTTT.

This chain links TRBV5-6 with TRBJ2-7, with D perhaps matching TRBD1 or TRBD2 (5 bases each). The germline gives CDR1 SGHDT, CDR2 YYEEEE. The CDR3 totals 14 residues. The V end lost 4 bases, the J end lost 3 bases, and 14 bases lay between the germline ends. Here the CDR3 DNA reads TGTGCCAGCAGCGGCGGTCGGGGCTACTACGAGCAGTACTTC. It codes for CASSGGRGYYEQYF.

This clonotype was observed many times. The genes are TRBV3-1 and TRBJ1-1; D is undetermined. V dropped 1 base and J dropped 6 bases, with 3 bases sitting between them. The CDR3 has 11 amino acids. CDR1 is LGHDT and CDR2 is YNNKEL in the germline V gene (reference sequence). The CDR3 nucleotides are TGTGCCAGCAGCCAAGCTGCTGAAGCTTTCTTT. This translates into CASSQAAEAFF.

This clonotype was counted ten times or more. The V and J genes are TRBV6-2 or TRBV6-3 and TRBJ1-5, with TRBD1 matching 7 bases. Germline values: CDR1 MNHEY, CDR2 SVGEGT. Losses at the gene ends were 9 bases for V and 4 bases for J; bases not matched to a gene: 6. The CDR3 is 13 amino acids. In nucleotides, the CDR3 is TGTGCCAGTAGTCAGGGGGGAAATCAGCCCCAGCATTTT. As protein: CASSQGGNQPQHF.

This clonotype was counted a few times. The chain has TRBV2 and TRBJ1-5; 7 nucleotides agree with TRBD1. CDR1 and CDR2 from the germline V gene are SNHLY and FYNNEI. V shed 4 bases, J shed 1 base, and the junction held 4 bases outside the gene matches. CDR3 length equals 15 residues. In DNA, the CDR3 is TGTGCCAGCAGTGGGCAGGGGGACAGCAATCAGCCCCAGCATTTT. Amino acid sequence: CASSGQGDSNQPQHF.

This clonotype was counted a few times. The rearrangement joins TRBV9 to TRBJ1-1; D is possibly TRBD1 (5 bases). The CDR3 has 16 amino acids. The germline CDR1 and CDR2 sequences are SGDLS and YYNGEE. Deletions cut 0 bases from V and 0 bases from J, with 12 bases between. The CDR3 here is CASSVDDSNMNTEAFF. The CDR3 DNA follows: TGTGCCAGCAGCGTAGACGACAGTAACATGAACACTGAAGCTTTCTTT.

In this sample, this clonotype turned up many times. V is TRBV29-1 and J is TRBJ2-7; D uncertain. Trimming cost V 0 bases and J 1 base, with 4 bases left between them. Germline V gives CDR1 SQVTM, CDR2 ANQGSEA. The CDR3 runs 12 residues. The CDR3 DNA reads TGCAGCGTTGAAGACAGATCCTACGAGCAGTACTTC. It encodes CSVEDRSYEQYF.

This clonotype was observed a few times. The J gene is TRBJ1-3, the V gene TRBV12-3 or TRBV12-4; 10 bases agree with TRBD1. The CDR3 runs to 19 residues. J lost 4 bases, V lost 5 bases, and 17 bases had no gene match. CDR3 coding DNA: TGTGCCAGCAGTATACTTACTCCGGGACAGGGGACAGAAGGAAACACCATATATTTT. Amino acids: CASSILTPGQGTEGNTIYF.

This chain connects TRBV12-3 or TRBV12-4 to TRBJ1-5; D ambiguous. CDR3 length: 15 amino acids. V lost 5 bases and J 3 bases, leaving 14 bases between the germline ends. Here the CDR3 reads CASSLGQALNQPQHF. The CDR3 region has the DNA TGTGCCAGCAGTCTAGGGCAGGCCCTCAATCAGCCCCAGCATTTT.

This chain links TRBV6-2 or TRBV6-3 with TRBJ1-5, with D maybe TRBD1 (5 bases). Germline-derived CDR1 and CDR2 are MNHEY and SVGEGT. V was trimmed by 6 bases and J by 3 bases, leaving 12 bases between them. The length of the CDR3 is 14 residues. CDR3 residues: CASRETATNQPQHF. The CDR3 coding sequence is TGTGCCAGCAGGGAGACAGCCACCAATCAGCCCCAGCATTTT.

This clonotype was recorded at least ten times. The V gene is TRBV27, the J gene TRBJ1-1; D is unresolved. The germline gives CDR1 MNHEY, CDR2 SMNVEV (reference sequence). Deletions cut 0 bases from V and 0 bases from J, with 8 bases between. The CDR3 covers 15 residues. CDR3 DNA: TGTGCCAGCAGTTTATCGAAGACCCTGAACACTGAAGCTTTCTTT. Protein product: CASSLSKTLNTEAFF.

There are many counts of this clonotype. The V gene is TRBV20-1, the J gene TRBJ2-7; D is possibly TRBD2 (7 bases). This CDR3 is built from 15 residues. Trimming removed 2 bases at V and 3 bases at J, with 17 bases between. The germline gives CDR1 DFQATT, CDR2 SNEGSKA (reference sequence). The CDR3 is CSARRTEGGYYEQYF. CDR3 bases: TGCAGTGCTAGACGGACAGAGGGGGGGTACTACGAGCAGTACTTC.

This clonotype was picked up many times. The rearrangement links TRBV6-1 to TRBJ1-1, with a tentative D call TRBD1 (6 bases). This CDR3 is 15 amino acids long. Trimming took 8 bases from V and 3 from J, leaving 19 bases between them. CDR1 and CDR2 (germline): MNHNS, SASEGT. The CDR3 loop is CASCIGRGVDTEAFF. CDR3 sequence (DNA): TGTGCCAGCTGCATCGGGAGGGGGGTGGACACTGAAGCTTTCTTT.

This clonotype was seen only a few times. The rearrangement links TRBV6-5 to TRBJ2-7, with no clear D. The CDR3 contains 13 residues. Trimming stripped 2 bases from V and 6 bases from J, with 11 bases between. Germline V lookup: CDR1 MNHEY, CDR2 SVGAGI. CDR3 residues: CASSYDEEREQYF. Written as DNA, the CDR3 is TGTGCCAGCAGTTACGACGAAGAGCGCGAGCAGTACTTC.

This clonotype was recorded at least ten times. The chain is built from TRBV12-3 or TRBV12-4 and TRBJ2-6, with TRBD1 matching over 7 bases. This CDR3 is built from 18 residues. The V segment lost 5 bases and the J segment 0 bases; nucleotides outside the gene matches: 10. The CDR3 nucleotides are TGTGCCAGCAGTCCGCGACAGGGCCTTAACTCTGGGGCCAACGTCCTGACTTTC. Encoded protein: CASSPRQGLNSGANVLTF.

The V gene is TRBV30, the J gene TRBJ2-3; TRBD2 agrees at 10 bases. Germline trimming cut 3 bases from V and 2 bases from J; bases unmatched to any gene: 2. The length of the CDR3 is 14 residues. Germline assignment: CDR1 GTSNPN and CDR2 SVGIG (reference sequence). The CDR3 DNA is TGTGCCTGGAGACTAGCGGGATTCACAGATACGCAGTATTTT. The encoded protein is CAWRLAGFTDTQYF.

The CDR3 DNA follows: TGTGCCAGTTCAGGGCAGCAGAACACTGAAGCTTTCTTT. Translation: CASSGQQNTEAFF. The chain couples TRBV6-5 to TRBJ1-1; D might be TRBD1 (5 bases). Germline CDR1 MNHEY, CDR2 SVGAGI. This CDR3 spans 13 amino acids. The V end was cut by 9 bases, the J end by 1 base, with 12 bases between.